This T cell receptor (beta chain) was identified in a study of T cells after yellow fever vaccination. As to this clonotype: Its antigen is still unknown.

Study-level points and caveats: FACS-sorted repertoires might harbor abundant contaminating clonotypes from the bulk population. At around 96% for CD4 and just over 85% for CD8, most primary-vaccination clones showed up again after the booster.

Universal primer sites and UMIs were introduced during 5'RACE template-switching synthesis of TCR cDNA. TCRdb itself ran the 5' RACE reads through MiXCR, one entry per CDR3 protein. The repertoire consists of a few hundred thousand distinct CDR3 sequences, with around 21% occurring once and the leading ten covering roughly 13%. Germline lookup yields CDR1 ENHRY and CDR2 SYGVKD. The length of the CDR3 is 15 residues. V dropped 1 base and J dropped 3; count of bases not matched to a gene: 4. The chain couples TRBV10-3 to TRBJ2-7; 9 bases fit TRBD2. The sequence was obtained from a man aged 30 to 39 who received the YFV17D yellow fever vaccine. The source was PBMCs, collected 15 days after the yellow fever booster vaccination. CDR3 DNA sequence: TGTGCCATCAGTGAGTACGAGCGGGAGGACTACGAGCAGTACTTC. Translated: CAISEYEREDYEQYF.